What follows are 10 T cell receptor beta chains derived from one specimen sequenced in a study of cytomegalovirus exposure and HLA in healthy donors. Generated by immunoSEQ multiplex PCR, the TCRdb table keeps only in-frame clones and is missing some. This sample has roughly 300,000 clones, with 85% to 90% found just once. The sample was PBMCs. All receptors come from a woman aged 18 to 35 in good health and CMV-seronegative.

V is TRBV5-4 and J is TRBJ2-7; D is possibly TRBD1 (5 bases). The germline gives CDR1 SGHNT, CDR2 YYREEE (reference sequence). The CDR3 loop spans 13 amino acids. V lost 7 bases and J 1 base, leaving 12 bases between the germline ends. The CDR3 bases are TGTGCCAGCGCTCAGGGAACTTCCTACGAGCAGTACTTC. Protein product: CASAQGTSYEQYF.

CDR3 bases: TGTGCCACCCGGGGTCCAATTCTCTACGAGCAGTACTTC. It is translated as CATRGPILYEQYF. This chain uses TRBV25-1 with TRBJ2-7; D is perhaps TRBD2 (5 bases). Trimming took off 10 bases at V and 3 bases at J, with 16 bases between the two ends. Germline V gene lookup returns CDR1 MGHDK and CDR2 SYGVNS. The CDR3 sequence is 13 residues long.

The chain combines TRBV2 with TRBJ1-1; possibly TRBD1 for D (6 bases). This CDR3 comprises 14 residues. Trimming took off 6 bases at V and 4 bases at J, with 15 bases between the two ends. In germline, CDR1 is SNHLY, CDR2 FYNNEI. The CDR3 protein is CASSPRGSGTEAFF. The CDR3 coding sequence is TGTGCCAGCAGCCCCAGGGGAAGCGGCACTGAAGCTTTCTTT.

This sequence joins TRBV27 and TRBJ2-1, with TRBD2 as a possible D gene (6 bases). The CDR3 is made up of 15 amino acids. V lost 6 bases and J 4 bases, leaving 16 bases between the germline ends. Germline V gene sequence: CDR1 MNHEY, CDR2 SMNVEV (reference sequence). CDR3 sequence reads: CASSPGGLRYNEQFF. The CDR3 coding sequence is TGTGCCAGCAGCCCCGGGGGACTTCGGTACAATGAGCAGTTCTTC.

The chain carries TRBV19 and TRBJ1-2, with TRBD1 as a possible D gene (5 bases). The CDR3 runs to 15 residues. In germline, CDR1 is LNHDA, CDR2 SQIVND (reference sequence). Trimming removed 9 bases at V and 8 bases at J, with 25 bases between. CDR3 DNA sequence: TGTGCCAGCGCAATCCCGCTTGGGGGGGTCTACGGCTACACCTTC. This translates into CASAIPLGGVYGYTF.

The count of this clone is one. The gene calls are TRBV5-1 and TRBJ1-3; D call uncertain. V lost 4 bases and J 3 bases, leaving 17 bases between the germline ends. This CDR3 region has 16 residues. Germline CDR1 reads SGHRS; CDR2 reads YFSETQ. The CDR3 region has the DNA TGCGCCAGCAGCGAAGAGCCCGGTGGGCTTGGAAACACCATATATTTT. Translation gives CASSEEPGGLGNTIYF.

The V and J genes are TRBV28 and TRBJ1-1, with 7 bases that match TRBD1. There are 15 residues in the CDR3. CDR1 and CDR2 from the germline V gene are MDHEN and SYDVKM. The V and J ends lost 6 bases and 0 bases, in that order; junction bases with no gene match: 7. In DNA form, the CDR3 reads TGTGCCAGCAGATCTGGGGACAGATTGAACACTGAAGCTTTCTTT. Its protein is CASRSGDRLNTEAFF.

Concerning this clone: Other DNA variants within this sample encode the same CDR3. This sequence joins TRBV5-1 and TRBJ2-1, with D tentatively TRBD2 (6 bases). CDR3 length: 18 residues. V lost 0 bases and J lost 0, with 16 bases in between. Germline V gives CDR1 SGHRS, CDR2 YFSETQ. CDR3: CASSLGSSGLSSYNEQFF. The CDR3 DNA is TGCGCCAGCAGCTTGGGTAGTTCGGGACTCAGCTCCTACAATGAGCAGTTCTTC.

The gene calls are TRBV6-5 and TRBJ1-5; D may be TRBD1 (6 bases). This CDR3 spans 15 amino acids. The V gene's germline CDR1 is MNHEY and CDR2 SVGAGI. Between the trimmed V and J ends, which lost 5 bases and 4 bases, there was a span of 15 bases. Here the CDR3 reads CASSTNLQGNQPQHF. CDR3 DNA sequence: TGTGCCAGCAGTACCAACTTACAGGGAAATCAGCCCCAGCATTTT.

V gene TRBV6-1 combines with J gene TRBJ2-7, with 10 positions matching TRBD1. The V gene end was trimmed by 1 base and the J gene end by 1 base; junction bases not matched to a gene: 1. The germline CDR1 and CDR2 sequences are MNHNS and SASEGT. This CDR3 comprises 15 residues. The CDR3 loop reads CASSEEDRGSYEQYF. The CDR3 coding sequence is TGTGCCAGCAGTGAAGAGGACAGGGGGTCCTACGAGCAGTACTTC.